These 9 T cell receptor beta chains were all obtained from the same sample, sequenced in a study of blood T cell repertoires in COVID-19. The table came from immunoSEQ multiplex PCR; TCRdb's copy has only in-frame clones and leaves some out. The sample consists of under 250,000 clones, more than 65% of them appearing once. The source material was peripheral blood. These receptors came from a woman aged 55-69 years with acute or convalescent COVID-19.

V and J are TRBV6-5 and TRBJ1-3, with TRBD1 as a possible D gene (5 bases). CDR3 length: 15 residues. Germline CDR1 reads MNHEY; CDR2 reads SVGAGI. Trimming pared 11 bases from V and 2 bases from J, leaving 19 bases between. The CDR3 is CAAGRVPPAGNTIYF. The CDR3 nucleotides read TGTGCCGCAGGCAGGGTGCCACCAGCTGGAAACACCATATATTTT.

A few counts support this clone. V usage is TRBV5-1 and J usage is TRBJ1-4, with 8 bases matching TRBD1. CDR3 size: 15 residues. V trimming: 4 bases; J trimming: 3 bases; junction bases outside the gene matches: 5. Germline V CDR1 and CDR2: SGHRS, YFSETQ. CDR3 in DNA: TGCGCCAGCAGCCCTCAGGGGGCATCTAATGAAAAACTGTTTTTT. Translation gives CASSPQGASNEKLFF.

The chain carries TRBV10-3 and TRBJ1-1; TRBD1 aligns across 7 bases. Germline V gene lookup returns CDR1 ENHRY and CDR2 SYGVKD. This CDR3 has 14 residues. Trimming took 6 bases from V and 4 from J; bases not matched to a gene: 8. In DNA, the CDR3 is TGTGCCATCAGCCAGAAACAGGGGCCCACTGAAGCTTTCTTT. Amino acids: CAISQKQGPTEAFF.

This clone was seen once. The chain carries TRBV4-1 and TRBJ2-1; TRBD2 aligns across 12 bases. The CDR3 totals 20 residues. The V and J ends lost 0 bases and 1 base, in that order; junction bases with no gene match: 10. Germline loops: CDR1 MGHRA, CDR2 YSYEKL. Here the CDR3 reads CASSQDLSSGGAMSYNEQFF. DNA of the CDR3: TGCGCCAGCAGCCAAGATTTGTCTAGCGGGGGGGCCATGTCCTACAATGAGCAGTTCTTC.

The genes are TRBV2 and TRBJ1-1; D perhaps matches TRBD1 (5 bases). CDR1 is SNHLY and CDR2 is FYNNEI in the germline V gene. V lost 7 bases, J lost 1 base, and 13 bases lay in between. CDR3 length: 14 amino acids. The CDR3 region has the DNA TGTGCCAGCAAGACCGACAGATCGAACACTGAAGCTTTCTTT. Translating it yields CASKTDRSNTEAFF.

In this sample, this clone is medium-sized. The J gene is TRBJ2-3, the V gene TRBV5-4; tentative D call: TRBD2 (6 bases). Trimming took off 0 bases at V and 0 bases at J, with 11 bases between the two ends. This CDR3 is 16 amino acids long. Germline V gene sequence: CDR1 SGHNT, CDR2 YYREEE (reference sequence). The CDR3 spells CASSLGGTSSTDTQYF. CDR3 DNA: TGTGCCAGCAGCTTGGGCGGGACGTCTAGCACAGATACGCAGTATTTT. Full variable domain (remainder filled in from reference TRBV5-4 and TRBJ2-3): ETGVTQSPTHLIKTRGQQVTLRCSSQSGHNTVSWYQQALGQGPQFIFQYYREEENGRGNFPPRFSGLQFPNYSSELNVNALELDDSALYLCASSLGGTSSTDTQYFGPGTRLTVL.

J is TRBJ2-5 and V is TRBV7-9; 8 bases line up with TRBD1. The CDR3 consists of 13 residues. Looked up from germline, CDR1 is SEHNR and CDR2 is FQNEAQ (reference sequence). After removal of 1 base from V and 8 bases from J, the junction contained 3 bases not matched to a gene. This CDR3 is CASSLVAGGTQYF. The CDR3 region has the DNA TGTGCCAGCAGCTTAGTTGCAGGGGGCACCCAGTACTTC.

CDR3 residues: CASRTSGVNTGELFF. The CDR3, as DNA: TGTGCCAGCAGGACTAGCGGGGTAAACACCGGGGAGCTGTTTTTT. The chain links TRBV2 to TRBJ2-2; 11 nucleotides line up with TRBD2. Germline lookup yields CDR1 SNHLY and CDR2 FYNNEI. J gave up 2 bases and V 6 bases, and 2 bases lay outside the gene matches. CDR3 size: 15 residues.

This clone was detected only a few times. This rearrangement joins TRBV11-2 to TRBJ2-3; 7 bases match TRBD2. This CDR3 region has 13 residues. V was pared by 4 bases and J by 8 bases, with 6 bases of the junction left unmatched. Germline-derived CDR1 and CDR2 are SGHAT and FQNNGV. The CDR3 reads CASSYRLAGTQYF. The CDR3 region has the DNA TGTGCCAGCAGCTATCGACTAGCCGGTACGCAGTATTTT.